This TCR beta chain appears in the sequencing data of a study of beta chain features in type 1 diabetes. This CDR3 spans 13 amino acids. Germline values: CDR1 SGHTA, CDR2 FQGNSA. Trimming stripped 0 bases from V and 3 bases from J, with 4 bases between. Study-wide results and caveats: Patients with type 1 diabetes showed fewer VDJ junction insertions and more deletions. Shortening of TCRB CDR3s, moderate but significant, appeared in all four CD4+ subsets of Type 1 diabetes patients.

This clone came up a few times. Its antigen is unknown. Other DNA sequences within the sample encode an identical CDR3. All of the isolated RNA was reverse transcribed, so expressed TCRB transcripts were sequenced. Sequencing was performed with immunoSEQ multiplex PCR; in TCRdb, only in-frame clones are kept and a portion is missing. This sample yields about 340,000 clones, of which about 13% are seen a single time; about 0.016% belongs to the top ten. The chain couples TRBV7-2 to TRBJ2-3; D is undetermined. Specimen: naive CD4+ T cells from blood. The source is a woman aged 18-35 years with type 1 diabetes. CDR3: CASSLARTDTQYF. The CDR3 DNA sequence: TGTGCCAGCAGCTTAGCGCGAACAGATACGCAGTATTTT.